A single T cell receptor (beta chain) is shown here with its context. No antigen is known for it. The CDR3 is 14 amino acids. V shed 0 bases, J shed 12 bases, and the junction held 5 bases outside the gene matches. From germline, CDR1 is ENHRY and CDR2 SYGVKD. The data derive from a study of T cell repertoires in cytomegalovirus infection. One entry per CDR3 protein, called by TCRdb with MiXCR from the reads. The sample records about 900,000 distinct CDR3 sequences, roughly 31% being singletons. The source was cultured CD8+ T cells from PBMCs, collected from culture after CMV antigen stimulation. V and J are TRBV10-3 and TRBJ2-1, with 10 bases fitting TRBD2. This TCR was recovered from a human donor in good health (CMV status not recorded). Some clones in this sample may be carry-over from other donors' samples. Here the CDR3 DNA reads TGTGCCATCAGTGAGTCTCAGCGGGGGGGCGGGCAGTTCTTC. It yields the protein CAISESQRGGGQFF.